These 28 T cell receptor beta chains were sequenced from one sample in a study of spatial heterogeneity in lung cancer. A single record per CDR3 protein comes from TCRdb applying MiXCR to the 5' RACE reads. The repertoire has about 95,000 distinct CDR3 sequences, approximately 8.5% of them found once; the top ten carry 6.9%. The time point: sample taken at primary tumor resection. The input material, whole RNA from tumor, nontumor lung or frozen PBMC, was sequenced unsorted. Sequencing was performed on PBMCs, taken at surgery. The receptors stem from a male donor with early-stage non-small cell lung cancer.

As for this clonotype: A much larger clone differs from this one at a single base, so this may be a read error. CDR3 DNA sequence: TGTGTCAGCAGCCAAGGTTTCACCTCTGGGGCCAACGTCCTGACTTTC. Its protein product is CVSSQGFTSGANVLTF. The chain couples TRBV11-2 to TRBJ2-6; no clear D gene. This CDR3 region has 16 residues. Germline V gene data show CDR1 as SGHAT and CDR2 as FQNNGV. Full variable domain (missing parts from reference TRBV11-2 and TRBJ2-6): EAGVAQSPRYKIIEKRQSVAFWCNPISGHATLYWYQQILGQGPKLLIQFQNNGVVDDSQLPKDRFSAERLKGVDSTLKIQPAKLEDSAVYLCVSSQGFTSGANVLTFGAGSRLTVL.

The chain recombines TRBV12-3 or TRBV12-4 with TRBJ1-1; D not certain. V lost 7 bases and J 2 bases, leaving 11 bases between the germline ends. The CDR3 contains 13 residues. This CDR3 reads CASTPWGNTEAFF. CDR3 bases: TGTGCCAGCACCCCATGGGGAAACACTGAAGCTTTCTTT.

This rearrangement joins TRBV25-1 to TRBJ2-7; D might be TRBD1 (6 bases). The V gene's germline CDR1 is MGHDK and CDR2 SYGVNS. V was cut by 5 bases and J by 4 bases, with 12 bases left in between. The CDR3 length is 13 residues. DNA for the CDR3: TGTGCCAGCAGTCTTGCTACAGGGTACGAGCAGTACTTC. It is translated as CASSLATGYEQYF.

This clonotype was observed many times. V is TRBV25-1 and J is TRBJ2-3; the match to TRBD2 covers 11 bases. V shed 1 base, J shed 0 bases, and the junction held 3 bases outside the gene matches. The germline V gene has CDR1 MGHDK and CDR2 SYGVNS. The CDR3 consists of 17 residues. CDR3: CASSESTSGASTDTQYF. The CDR3 DNA is TGTGCCAGCAGTGAATCGACTAGCGGGGCTAGCACAGATACGCAGTATTTT.

Ten or more counts support this clonotype. The chain recombines TRBV5-1 with TRBJ2-2; D call uncertain. Germline V gene sequence: CDR1 SGHRS, CDR2 YFSETQ. The V gene lost 0 bases and the J gene lost 1 base, with 4 bases spanning the gap. The CDR3 length is 14 residues. CDR3 in DNA: TGCGCCAGCAGCTTGGCCCTGAACACCGGGGAGCTGTTTTTT. Amino acid sequence: CASSLALNTGELFF. The variable domain in full, with the rest retrieved from reference TRBV5-1 and TRBJ2-2, is KAGVTQTPRYLIKTRGQQVTLSCSPISGHRSVSWYQQTPGQGLQFLFEYFSETQRNKGNFPGRFSGRQFSNSRSEMNVSTLELGDSALYLCASSLALNTGELFFGEGSRLTVL.

This clonotype was seen more than once but under ten times. DNA for the CDR3: TGCAGTGCCACGACAGGGGGGACCACAGATACGCAGTATTTT. The encoded protein is CSATTGGTTDTQYF. V is TRBV20-1 and J is TRBJ2-3; 9 positions match TRBD1. CDR3 length: 14 residues. Germline CDR1 reads DFQATT; CDR2 reads SNEGSKA (reference sequence). With 6 bases clipped from V and 2 bases from J, the junction kept 6 bases outside the gene matches.

The chain links TRBV29-1 to TRBJ2-7; 9 bases map to TRBD2. V was clipped by 3 bases and J by 7 bases; unmatched bases: 7. In germline, CDR1 is SQVTM, CDR2 ANQGSEA. The CDR3 spans 13 residues. The CDR3 sequence is CSVDIAGAGEQYF. CDR3 sequence (DNA): TGCAGCGTTGATATAGCGGGAGCGGGTGAGCAGTACTTC.

The chain links TRBV10-3 to TRBJ2-3; no clear D. The CDR3 extends over 14 amino acids. Germline lookup yields CDR1 ENHRY and CDR2 SYGVKD. Trimming left V 4 bases short and J 4 bases short, with 12 bases between. Here the CDR3 reads CAISAPKGADTQYF. CDR3 in DNA: TGTGCCATCAGTGCCCCCAAAGGAGCAGATACGCAGTATTTT.

The chain has TRBV12-3 or TRBV12-4 and TRBJ2-3; D is possibly TRBD1 (7 bases). The CDR3 loop spans 12 amino acids. V was trimmed by 8 bases and J by 4 bases, leaving 10 bases between them. The CDR3 coding sequence is TGTGCCAGCGGCGGGACAGCAGATACGCAGTATTTT. This translates into CASGGTADTQYF.

The gene calls are TRBV6-1 and TRBJ2-1, with D unresolved. CDR1 is MNHNS, CDR2 SASEGT, per germline. The CDR3 consists of 14 residues. The ends were cut back, 7 bases at V and 0 bases at J, with 10 bases in the middle. This CDR3 reads CASIGALSYNEQFF. CDR3 DNA: TGTGCCAGCATAGGCGCCCTCTCCTACAATGAGCAGTTCTTC.

The rearrangement uses TRBV6-5 and TRBJ2-5; possibly TRBD1 for D (5 bases). This CDR3 has 11 amino acids. V shed 10 bases and J shed 3 bases, with 9 bases lying between them. Germline V gives CDR1 MNHEY, CDR2 SVGAGI. In DNA form, the CDR3 reads TGTGCCACAGTAGGGGAAGAGACCCAGTACTTC. Translating it yields CATVGEETQYF.

The table lists this clonotype with a few counts. The chain couples TRBV5-1 to TRBJ2-3, with unresolved D. Trimming stripped 6 bases from V and 2 bases from J, with 16 bases between. The CDR3 runs to 15 residues. Looked up from germline, CDR1 is SGHRS and CDR2 is YFSETQ. CDR3 nucleotide sequence: TGCGCCAGCACCGTGTTGGGTCTGCCCACAGATACGCAGTATTTT. The encoded protein is CASTVLGLPTDTQYF.

This clonotype has just a few counts. The junction and the germline gene differ at one end; a read error may be behind it. This chain joins TRBV23-1 and TRBJ2-3, with 9 bases fitting TRBD2. TRBV23-1 is given ORF status, its function remaining uncertain. The CDR3 consists of 19 residues. The CDR3 DNA sequence: TGCGCCAACAGTCAATCACATCCCGGGACTAGCTTTTGGACAGATACGCAGTATTTT. This codes for CANSQSHPGTSFWTDTQYF.

The J gene is TRBJ2-5, the V gene TRBV15; the match to TRBD2 covers 12 bases. Germline assignment: CDR1 LNHNV and CDR2 YYDKDF (reference sequence). The CDR3 totals 15 residues. Trimming cost V 7 bases and J 2 bases; bases outside gene matches: 5. The CDR3 nucleotides read TGTGCCACCAACGACGGACTAGCGGGGCAAGAGACCCAGTACTTC. Residues: CATNDGLAGQETQYF.

This clonotype was recorded a few times. The rearrangement joins TRBV28 to TRBJ2-7; the D gene could be TRBD1 or TRBD2 (5 bases each). CDR1 is MDHEN, CDR2 SYDVKM, per germline. This CDR3 is 14 amino acids long. V shed 5 bases and J shed 3 bases, with 14 bases lying between them. CDR3 amino acids: CASSNHGTVYEQYF. In DNA, the CDR3 is TGTGCCAGCAGTAACCACGGGACGGTCTACGAGCAGTACTTC.

In this sample, this clonotype turned up a few times. The rearrangement links TRBV5-1 to TRBJ1-6; 8 positions match TRBD1. This CDR3 spans 15 amino acids. V lost 4 bases and J lost 9; bases outside the gene matches: 9. Germline CDR1 is SGHRS and CDR2 is YFSETQ. CDR3 amino acids: CASSPGTGGGSPLHF. Written as DNA, the CDR3 is TGCGCCAGCAGCCCCGGGACAGGTGGTGGTTCACCCCTCCACTTT.

This clonotype occurred a few times. The chain recombines TRBV20-1 with TRBJ2-3; D is perhaps TRBD1 or TRBD2 (6 bases each). V was pared by 5 bases and J by 3 bases, with 18 bases between. The CDR3 covers 15 residues. The germline V gene encodes CDR1 DFQATT and CDR2 SNEGSKA (reference sequence). Written as DNA, the CDR3 is TGCAGTGCTCAAAGAGGGGGAGGCGCGACAGATACGCAGTATTTT. Protein: CSAQRGGGATDTQYF.

This clonotype was counted ten times or more. The genes are TRBV7-2 and TRBJ2-6; 8 bases align to TRBD1. V lost 5 bases, J lost 4 bases, and 13 bases stayed unmatched. Germline V gene sequence: CDR1 SGHTA, CDR2 FQGNSA. CDR3 length: 18 amino acids. In DNA form, the CDR3 reads TGTGCCAGCAGCCTCCGGACAGGGCCGCTGGTGGGGGCCAACGTCCTGACTTTC. Its translation: CASSLRTGPLVGANVLTF.

This clonotype was detected a few times. The J gene is TRBJ2-3, the V gene TRBV29-1, with D perhaps matching TRBD2 (5 bases). V lost 1 base and J 1 base, leaving 12 bases between the germline ends. The CDR3 loop spans 15 amino acids. From germline, CDR1 is SQVTM and CDR2 ANQGSEA. The CDR3 DNA sequence: TGCAGCGTTGAAGTAGAGGGCGCGGGCACAGATACGCAGTATTTT. It is translated as CSVEVEGAGTDTQYF.

In this sample, this clonotype turned up a few times. The gene calls are TRBV7-9 and TRBJ2-3; D perhaps matches TRBD2 (6 bases). The V end was cut by 5 bases, the J end by 2 bases, with 14 bases between. The CDR3 runs 15 residues. Looked up from germline, CDR1 is SEHNR and CDR2 is FQNEAQ (reference sequence). The chain's CDR3 is CASSGRGYLTDTQYF. The CDR3 bases are TGTGCCAGCAGCGGACGGGGGTACCTCACAGATACGCAGTATTTT.

This clonotype was seen only a few times. The rearrangement links TRBV5-1 to TRBJ1-4; tentatively, D is TRBD1 (5 bases). The CDR3 is made up of 15 amino acids. Germline values: CDR1 SGHRS, CDR2 YFSETQ. The germline V and J ends were trimmed by 4 bases and 7 bases, with 17 bases remaining between them. CDR3 DNA sequence: TGCGCCAGCAGCCCTACAGGAATTAAGGGTGAAAAACTGTTTTTT. Translation: CASSPTGIKGEKLFF.

This clonotype was counted at least ten times. V usage is TRBV6-1 and J usage is TRBJ2-1; TRBD2 is a possible D gene (5 bases). CDR1 and CDR2 (germline): MNHNS, SASEGT. This CDR3 is 13 amino acids long. V lost 2 bases to trimming and J lost 8 bases, with 10 bases between them. The CDR3 region is CASSEWENYEQFF. CDR3 nucleotides: TGTGCCAGCAGTGAATGGGAGAACTATGAGCAGTTCTTC.

The table lists this clonotype with a few counts. V is TRBV30 and J is TRBJ2-7; D remains unclear. CDR1 is GTSNPN, CDR2 SVGIG, per germline (reference sequence). Trimming took 3 bases from V and 3 from J, leaving 9 bases between them. This CDR3 is 12 amino acids long. Here the CDR3 reads CAWSGGFYEQYF. DNA for the CDR3: TGTGCCTGGAGCGGTGGATTCTACGAGCAGTACTTC.

Ten or more counts support this clonotype. This sequence joins TRBV29-1 and TRBJ1-2; possible D gene TRBD1, 6 bases. The CDR3 length is 13 residues. Trimming left V 2 bases short and J 4 bases short, with 11 bases between. CDR1 SQVTM and CDR2 ANQGSEA come from the germline V gene. CDR3 protein: CSVESGAGYGYTF. CDR3 nucleotide sequence: TGCAGCGTTGAATCAGGGGCCGGCTATGGCTACACCTTC.

In this sample, this clonotype turned up a few times. The V call is TRBV6-4, the J call TRBJ2-3; 7 nucleotides match TRBD2. V was clipped by 8 bases and J by 0 bases; unmatched bases: 8. Germline CDR1 is MRHNA and CDR2 is SNTAGT. The CDR3 is made up of 15 amino acids. CDR3: CASSPMGGSTDTQYF. The CDR3 DNA follows: TGTGCCAGCTCACCCATGGGGGGGAGCACAGATACGCAGTATTTT.

This clonotype was observed at least ten times. V is TRBV12-3 or TRBV12-4 and J is TRBJ2-2; possibly TRBD1 for D (6 bases). The CDR3 runs 15 residues. V dropped 2 bases and J dropped 7 bases, with 14 bases sitting between them. The CDR3, as DNA: TGTGCCAGCAGTTTAAGGGCAACAGGGTACGGGGAGCTGTTTTTT. This encodes CASSLRATGYGELFF.

The chain has TRBV5-5 and TRBJ2-5; TRBD2 aligns across 13 bases. Trimming at V came to 3 bases and at J to 3 bases, leaving 2 bases not matched to a gene. The germline V gene encodes CDR1 SGHKS and CDR2 YYEKEE (reference sequence). The CDR3 loop spans 15 amino acids. For the CDR3, the DNA is TGTGCCAGCAGCTCCGGGACTAGCGGGGAAGAGACCCAGTACTTC. Translated, it gives CASSSGTSGEETQYF.

The rearrangement joins TRBV27 to TRBJ2-1, with TRBD2 matching 8 bases. The CDR3 spans 13 residues. Germline V CDR1 and CDR2: MNHEY, SMNVEV (reference sequence). V trimming: 4 bases; J trimming: 12 bases; junction bases outside the gene matches: 8. CDR3 region: CASSSLDLAGQFF. The CDR3 coding sequence is TGTGCCAGCAGTTCCCTGGACCTAGCGGGGCAGTTCTTC.